This T cell receptor beta chain derives from a study of T cells in Graves' hyperthyroidism and ophthalmopathy. Study results and caveats: Researchers report that a 13 V-J model separated ophthalmopathy from stable hyperthyroidism.

In regard to this clonotype: What it recognizes is unknown.

With 0 bases removed from V and 5 bases from J, the gap between germline ends came to 11 bases. Germline-derived CDR1 and CDR2 are MNHEY and SVGAGI. The CDR3 is made up of 14 amino acids. Individuals with ophthalmopathy presented a Clinical Activity Score of at least 3, a NOSPECS grade of at least 4 and a duration under 3 months. Diagnostic decisions used clinical symptoms, serum thyroxine and TRAb, thyroid ultrasound and orbital computed tomography. The PBMCs were taken from about 9.7 ml of fresh peripheral blood. Amplified TCR beta CDR3 regions derived from RNA transcripts. RT-PCR in the first round (using the HTBI primer set) targeted the TCR CDR3. TCRdb reprocessed the multiplex PCR reads via MiXCR and lists one record per CDR3 protein. This sample yields about 380,000 distinct CDR3 sequences, of which about 18% are seen a single time; over 35% belongs to the top ten.

This sequence was found in a man aged 18-30 years with Graves' ophthalmopathy. The gene calls are TRBV6-5 and TRBJ2-7, with D unclear. Input material: blood. The chain's CDR3 is CASSYSNTADEQYF. CDR3 sequence (DNA): TGTGCCAGCAGTTACTCGAACACGGCAGACGAGCAGTACTTC.